One and the same sample provided the 9 T cell receptor beta chains below, sequenced in a study of blood T cell repertoires in COVID-19. The protocol was immunoSEQ multiplex PCR, while the TCRdb copy is restricted to in-frame clones and leaves out a portion. Among over 45,000 clones listed, approximately 80% were seen once. The sequenced material came from peripheral blood. These receptors came from a man between 70 and 80 years old with acute or convalescent COVID-19.

The V call is TRBV18, the J call TRBJ2-3; TRBD1 might be the D (5 bases). This CDR3 comprises 14 residues. Germline loops: CDR1 KGHSH, CDR2 LQKENI. V was cut by 4 bases and J by 0 bases, with 8 bases left in between. DNA of the CDR3: TGTGCCAGCTCACAAGACAGAAGCACAGATACGCAGTATTTT. Its protein is CASSQDRSTDTQYF.

As concerns this clone: Other DNA sequences in this specimen translate into the identical CDR3. The rearrangement uses TRBV7-2 and TRBJ1-5; maybe TRBD1 (6 bases). Germline V gene data show CDR1 as SGHTA and CDR2 as FQGNSA. Trimming removed 5 bases at V and 5 bases at J, with 16 bases between. The CDR3 covers 15 residues. The CDR3 is CASSQSGQRDQPQHF. Here the CDR3 DNA reads TGTGCCAGCAGCCAAAGTGGACAGAGGGATCAGCCCCAGCATTTT.

The chain uses TRBV5-1 and TRBJ2-2; possible D gene TRBD1, 6 bases. The CDR3 loop spans 14 amino acids. Trimming stripped 7 bases from V and 6 bases from J, with 16 bases between. The germline V gene has CDR1 SGHRS and CDR2 YFSETQ. The CDR3 spells CASYPGTTSGELFF. The CDR3 coding sequence is TGCGCCAGCTATCCCGGGACAACATCCGGGGAGCTGTTTTTT.

This clone was seen more than once but under ten times. This chain uses TRBV6-2 or TRBV6-3 with TRBJ2-7; TRBD1 agrees at 9 bases. The CDR3 sequence is 17 residues long. Trimming took 6 bases from V and 3 from J; bases not matched to a gene: 15. The germline V gene has CDR1 MNHEY and CDR2 SVGEGT. The CDR3, as DNA: TGTGCCAGCAGCAAAAACGGACCGGGACAGGGAAGCTACGAGCAGTACTTC. It encodes CASSKNGPGQGSYEQYF.

V gene TRBV7-2 combines with J gene TRBJ1-6, with 7 bases matching TRBD1. CDR1 and CDR2 from the germline V gene are SGHTA and FQGNSA. V trimming: 3 bases; J trimming: 13 bases; junction bases outside the gene matches: 9. This CDR3 region has 14 residues. The CDR3, as DNA: TGTGCCAGCAGCTTGGACAGGACTGGACCTCCCCTCCACTTT. Its protein product is CASSLDRTGPPLHF.

This clone was observed a single time. V usage is TRBV18 and J usage is TRBJ2-7, with a possible D match to TRBD2 (6 bases). The germline CDR1 and CDR2 sequences are KGHSH and LQKENI. The CDR3 has 14 amino acids. V was trimmed by 5 bases and J by 4 bases, leaving 15 bases between them. DNA for the CDR3: TGTGCCAGCTCAACCGGGACTGGGGGATACGAGCAGTACTTC. It yields the protein CASSTGTGGYEQYF.

This sequence joins TRBV4-2 and TRBJ2-7; TRBD1 agrees at 9 bases. The CDR3 covers 14 residues. V shed 4 bases, J shed 3 bases, and the junction held 4 bases outside the gene matches. Germline CDR1 LGHNA, CDR2 YNFKEQ. CDR3 in DNA: TGTGCCAGCAGCCCGGACAGGGGCCGCTACGAGCAGTACTTC. This sequence encodes CASSPDRGRYEQYF.

The chain uses TRBV4-3 and TRBJ1-3; 8 nucleotides match TRBD1. CDR1 is LGHNA, CDR2 YSLEER, per germline. The junction had 21 bases not matched to a gene; V was cut back by 0 bases and J by 8 bases. The CDR3 has 20 residues. The CDR3 region has the DNA TGCGCCAGCAGCCAAGATATCGGGACAGGTGGAGTAGGCATATGGGACACCATATATTTT. Translated, it gives CASSQDIGTGGVGIWDTIYF.

The rearrangement uses TRBV27 and TRBJ2-2, with TRBD1 matching 9 bases. This CDR3 contains 13 residues. Germline-derived CDR1 and CDR2 are MNHEY and SMNVEV (reference sequence). Trimming removed 8 bases from V and 4 bases from J; junction bases left unmatched: 2. CDR3 in amino acids: CASADRGTGELFF. CDR3 DNA sequence: TGTGCCAGCGCGGACAGGGGCACCGGGGAGCTGTTTTTT.